There are many counts of the clone carrying this T cell receptor beta chain. Antigen specificity is unknown. The data derive from a study of blood T cells in healthy people across ages. Total RNA, at least 6 micrograms per sample, was extracted from PBMCs. With a J-beta primer mix and a sample-barcoded 5' primer, a second PCR ran about 7 to 12 cycles. TCRdb called the 5' RACE reads again in MiXCR, with one record for every CDR3 protein. Here the sample spans around 690,000 distinct CDR3 sequences, around three fifths being singletons. The CDR3 sequence is 13 residues long. V was cut by 0 bases and J by 13 bases, with 13 bases left in between. CDR1 is LGHDT, CDR2 YNNKEL, per germline (reference sequence). Study outcomes and limitations: As naive T cell percentage varied, TCR beta diversity correlated strongly with it.

This clonotype was obtained from a man in his sixties in good health. This rearrangement joins TRBV3-1 to TRBJ2-4, with TRBD2 as a possible D gene (6 bases). Sequenced input: blood. In DNA form, the CDR3 reads TGTGCCAGCAGCCAAGAAGGAGGGAAGGCGCAGTACTTC. Translating gives CASSQEGGKAQYF.